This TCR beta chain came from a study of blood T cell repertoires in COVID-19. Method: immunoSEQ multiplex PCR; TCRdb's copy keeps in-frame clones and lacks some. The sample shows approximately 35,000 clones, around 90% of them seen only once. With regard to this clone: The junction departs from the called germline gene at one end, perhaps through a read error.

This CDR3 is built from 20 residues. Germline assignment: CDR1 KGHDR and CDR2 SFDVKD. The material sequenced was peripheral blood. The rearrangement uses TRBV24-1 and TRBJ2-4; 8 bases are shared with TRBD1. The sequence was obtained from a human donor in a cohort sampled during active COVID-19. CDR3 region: CATPNPRGHRLGRGKTIQYF. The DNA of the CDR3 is TGTGCCACCCCTAACCCCAGGGGGCATCGACTGGGAAGAGGTAAAACCATTCAGTACTTC.